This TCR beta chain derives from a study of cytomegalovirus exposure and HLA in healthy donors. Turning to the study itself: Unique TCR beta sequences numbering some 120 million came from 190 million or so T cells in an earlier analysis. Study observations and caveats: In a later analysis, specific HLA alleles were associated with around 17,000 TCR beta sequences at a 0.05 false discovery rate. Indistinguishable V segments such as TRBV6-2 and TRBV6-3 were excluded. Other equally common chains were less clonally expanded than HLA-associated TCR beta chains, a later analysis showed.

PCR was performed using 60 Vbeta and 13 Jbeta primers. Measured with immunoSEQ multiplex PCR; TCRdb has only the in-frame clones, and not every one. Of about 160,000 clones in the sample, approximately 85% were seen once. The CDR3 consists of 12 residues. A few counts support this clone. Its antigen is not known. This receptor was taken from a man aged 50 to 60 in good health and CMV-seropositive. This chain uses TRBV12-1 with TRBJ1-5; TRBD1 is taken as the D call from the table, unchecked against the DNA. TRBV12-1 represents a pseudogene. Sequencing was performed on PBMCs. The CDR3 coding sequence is TGTGCCAGACAGGGGGCGAATCAGCCCCAGCATTTT. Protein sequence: CARQGANQPQHF.